Listed below are T cell receptor beta chains from one sample, sequenced in a study of CD8 T cells in ankylosing spondylitis. MiXCR, run by TCRdb on the 5' RACE reads, gives a single entry per CDR3 protein. The sample holds some 130,000 distinct CDR3 sequences, roughly 7.7% seen once. Sequenced: synovial fluid, either unsorted or a sorted T cell fraction (not recorded which). The source is a male donor with ankylosing spondylitis. The CDR3 runs from the conserved cysteine through the conserved F or W. A D gene is named only where the DNA matches it firmly. The size of a clone is reported for some rows only, either as once, few or many, or as a class for expanded clones.

13	many	TRBV3-1	NA	TRBJ1-1	TGTGCCAGCAGCCAAGAGATGCCCACTGAAGCTTTCTTT	CASSQEMPTEAFF
15	NA	TRBV5-5	NA	TRBJ1-1	TGTGCCAGCAGTCTGAATATACACGGTAACACTGAAGCTTTCTTT	CASSLNIHGNTEAFF
13	few	TRBV6-2/TRBV6-3	NA	TRBJ2-3	TGTGCCAGCAGTTGGGGACCCACAAATACGCAGTATTTT	CASSWGPTNTQYF
13	few	TRBV18	NA	TRBJ2-5	TGTGCCAGCTCACCAGGGGGAGAAGAGACCCAGTACTTC	CASSPGGEETQYF
14	many	TRBV20-1	NA	TRBJ2-2	TGCAGTGTGCCGCGGCGGGAGAACACCGGGGAGCTGTTTTTT	CSVPRRENTGELFF
14	many	TRBV5-1	NA	TRBJ2-3	TGCGCCAGCAGCCTGTTTCAAGGGACAGATACGCAGTATTTT	CASSLFQGTDTQYF
16	NA	TRBV24-1	NA	TRBJ1-5	TGTGCCACCAGTGATTCGAAGTGGCAGGGAGGTCAGCCCCAGCATTTT	CATSDSKWQGGQPQHF
13	many	TRBV20-1	NA	TRBJ2-5	TGCAGTGTGAAGAGCCTCGGGCGAGAGACCCAGTACTTC	CSVKSLGRETQYF
13	many	TRBV3-1	TRBD1	TRBJ1-1	TGTGCCAGCGGAACCGGACAGGGGAGTGAAGCTTTCTTT	CASGTGQGSEAFF
14	few	TRBV6-2/TRBV6-3	NA	TRBJ2-3	TGTGCCAGCAGTTACGGATCCCGCACAGATACGCAGTATTTT	CASSYGSRTDTQYF
15	many	TRBV18	NA	TRBJ2-1	TGTGCCAGCTCACCGGGGATTTATACCTACAATGAGCAGTTCTTC	CASSPGIYTYNEQFF
17	many	TRBV4-1	TRBD2	TRBJ2-3	TGCGCCAGCAGCCGCCGACTAGCGGGGGGTCGCACAGATACGCAGTATTTT	CASSRRLAGGRTDTQYF
16	NA	TRBV5-4	TRBD1	TRBJ2-2	TGTGCCAGCAGCCGACCCGGGACAGGGGTTGCGGGGGAGCTGTTTTTT	CASSRPGTGVAGELFF
19	many	TRBV20-1	NA	TRBJ2-4	TGCAGTGCTAGAGACCCTGTCTGGGGGCGAAGGATAGCCAAAAACATTCAGTACTTC	CSARDPVWGRRIAKNIQYF
13	medium-sized	TRBV10-3	NA	TRBJ1-1	TGTGCCACCCGACAAGGGGAAGACACTGAAGCTTTCTTT	CATRQGEDTEAFF
13	few	TRBV15	NA	TRBJ1-1	TGTGCCACCAACGAGGGAGGGTCTACTGAAGCTTTCTTT	CATNEGGSTEAFF
15	many	TRBV12-3/TRBV12-4	NA	TRBJ1-4	TGTGCCAGCAGTTTAGCCCCCGCGTGGAAGGAAAAACTGTTTTTT	CASSLAPAWKEKLFF
13	NA	TRBV20-1	TRBD1	TRBJ2-7	TGCAGTGTTCCGACAGGGTACAAATACGAGCAGTACTTC	CSVPTGYKYEQYF
16	NA	TRBV20-1	TRBD2	TRBJ2-1	TGCAGTGCTAGAGACGCACTAGCGGGAGGATACAATGAGCAGTTCTTC	CSARDALAGGYNEQFF
13	NA	TRBV9	NA	TRBJ1-6	TGTGCCAGCAGCGTAGCGGGGGAAATACCCCTCCACTTT	CASSVAGEIPLHF
15	once	TRBV5-6	TRBD1	TRBJ2-7	TGTGCCAGCAGCCGACGGGACAGGGGACCACTCGCGCAGTACTTC	CASSRRDRGPLAQYF
13	NA	TRBV5-4	TRBD1	TRBJ2-7	TGTGCCAGCAGCAACAGGGGTCTCTACGAGCAGTACTTC	CASSNRGLYEQYF